This T cell receptor (beta chain) was recorded in a study of blood T cell repertoires in COVID-19. The CDR3 is 15 residues long. Per the germline V gene, CDR1 is LGHNA and CDR2 is YNFKEQ. V lost 0 bases and J 6 bases, leaving 11 bases between the germline ends. Measured with immunoSEQ multiplex PCR; TCRdb has only the in-frame clones, and not every one. Of roughly 120,000 clones in the sample, roughly four fifths were seen once. The material sequenced was peripheral blood. V is TRBV4-2 and J is TRBJ2-2; D unclear. This sequence was found in a woman aged 60 to 75 with acute or convalescent COVID-19. CDR3 in amino acids: CASSQDQYGPGELFF. The CDR3 DNA reads as TGTGCCAGCAGCCAAGATCAATACGGTCCCGGGGAGCTGTTTTTT.